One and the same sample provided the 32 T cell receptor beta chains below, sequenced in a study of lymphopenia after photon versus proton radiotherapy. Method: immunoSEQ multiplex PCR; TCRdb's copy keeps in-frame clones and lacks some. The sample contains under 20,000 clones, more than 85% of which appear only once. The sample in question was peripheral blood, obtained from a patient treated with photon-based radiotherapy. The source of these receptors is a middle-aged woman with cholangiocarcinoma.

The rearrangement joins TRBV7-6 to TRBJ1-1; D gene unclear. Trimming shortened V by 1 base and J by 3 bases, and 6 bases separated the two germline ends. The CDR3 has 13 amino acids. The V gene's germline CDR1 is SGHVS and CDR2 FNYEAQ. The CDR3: CASSLVVYTEAFF. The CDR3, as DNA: TGTGCCAGCAGCTTAGTAGTTTACACTGAAGCTTTCTTT.

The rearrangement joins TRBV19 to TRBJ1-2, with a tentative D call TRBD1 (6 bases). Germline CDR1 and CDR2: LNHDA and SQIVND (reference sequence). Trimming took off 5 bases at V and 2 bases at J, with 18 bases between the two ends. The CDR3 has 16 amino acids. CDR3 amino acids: CASSEILGGQNYGYTF. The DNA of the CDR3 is TGTGCCAGTAGTGAAATTCTGGGGGGGCAGAACTATGGCTACACCTTC.

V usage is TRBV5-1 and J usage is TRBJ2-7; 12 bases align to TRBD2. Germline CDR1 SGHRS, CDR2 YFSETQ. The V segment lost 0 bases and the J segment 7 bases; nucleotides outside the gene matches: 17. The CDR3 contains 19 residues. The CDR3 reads CASSLAQGWGLAGPGEQYF. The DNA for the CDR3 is TGCGCCAGCAGCTTGGCCCAGGGTTGGGGACTAGCGGGCCCTGGGGAGCAGTACTTC.

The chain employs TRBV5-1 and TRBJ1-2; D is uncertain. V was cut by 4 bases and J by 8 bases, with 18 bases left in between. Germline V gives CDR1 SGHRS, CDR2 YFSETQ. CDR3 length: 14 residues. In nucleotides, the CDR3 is TGCGCCAGCAGCCCACTGGCCCCCTGGAGCGGCTACACCTTC. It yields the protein CASSPLAPWSGYTF. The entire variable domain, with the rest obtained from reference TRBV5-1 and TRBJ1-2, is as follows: KAGVTQTPRYLIKTRGQQVTLSCSPISGHRSVSWYQQTPGQGLQFLFEYFSETQRNKGNFPGRFSGRQFSNSRSEMNVSTLELGDSALYLCASSPLAPWSGYTFGSGTRLTVV.

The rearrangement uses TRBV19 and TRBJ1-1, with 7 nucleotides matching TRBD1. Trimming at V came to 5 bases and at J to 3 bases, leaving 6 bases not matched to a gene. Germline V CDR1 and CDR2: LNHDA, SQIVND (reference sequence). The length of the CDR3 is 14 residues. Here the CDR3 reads CASSSFGQDTEAFF. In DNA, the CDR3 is TGTGCCAGTAGTTCCTTTGGACAGGACACTGAAGCTTTCTTT.

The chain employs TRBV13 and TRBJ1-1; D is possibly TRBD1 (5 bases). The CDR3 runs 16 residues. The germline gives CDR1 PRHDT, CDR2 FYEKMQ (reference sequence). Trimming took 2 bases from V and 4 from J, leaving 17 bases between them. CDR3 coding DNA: TGTGCCAGCAGCTTACTTTCCAGGGACTGGGTCACTGAAGCTTTCTTT. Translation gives CASSLLSRDWVTEAFF. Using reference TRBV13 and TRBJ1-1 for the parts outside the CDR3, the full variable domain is AAGVIQSPRHLIKEKRETATLKCYPIPRHDTVYWYQQGPGQDPQFLISFYEKMQSDKGSIPDRFSAQQFSDYHSELNMSSLELGDSALYFCASSLLSRDWVTEAFFGQGTRLTVV.

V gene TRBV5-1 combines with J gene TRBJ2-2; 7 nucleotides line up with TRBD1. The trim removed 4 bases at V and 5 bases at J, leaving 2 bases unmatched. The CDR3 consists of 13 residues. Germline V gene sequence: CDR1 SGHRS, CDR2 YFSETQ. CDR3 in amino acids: CASSAGGTGELFF. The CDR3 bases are TGCGCCAGCAGCGCAGGGGGAACCGGGGAGCTGTTTTTT.

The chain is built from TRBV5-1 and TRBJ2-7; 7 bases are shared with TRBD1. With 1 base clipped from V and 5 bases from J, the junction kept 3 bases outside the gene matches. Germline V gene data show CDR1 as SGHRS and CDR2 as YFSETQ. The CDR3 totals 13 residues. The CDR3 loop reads CASSLTGVHEQYF. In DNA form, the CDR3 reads TGCGCCAGCAGCTTGACAGGGGTCCACGAGCAGTACTTC.

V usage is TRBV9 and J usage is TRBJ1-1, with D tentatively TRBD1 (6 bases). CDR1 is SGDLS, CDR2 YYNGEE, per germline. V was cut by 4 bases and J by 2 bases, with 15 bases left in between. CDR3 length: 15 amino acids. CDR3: CASSPRTEPNTEAFF. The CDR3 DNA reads TGTGCCAGCAGCCCCCGGACAGAACCTAACACTGAAGCTTTCTTT.

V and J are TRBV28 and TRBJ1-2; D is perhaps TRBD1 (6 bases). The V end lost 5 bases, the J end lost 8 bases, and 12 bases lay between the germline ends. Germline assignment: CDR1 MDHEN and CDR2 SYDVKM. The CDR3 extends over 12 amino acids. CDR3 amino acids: CASSNTGLGYTF. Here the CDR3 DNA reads TGTGCCAGCAGTAACACAGGGTTGGGCTACACCTTC.

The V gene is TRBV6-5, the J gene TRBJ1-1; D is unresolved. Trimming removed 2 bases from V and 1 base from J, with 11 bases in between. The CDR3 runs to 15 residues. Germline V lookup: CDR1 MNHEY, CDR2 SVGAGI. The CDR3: CASSYNGERNTEAFF. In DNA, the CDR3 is TGTGCCAGCAGTTACAACGGGGAAAGGAACACTGAAGCTTTCTTT.

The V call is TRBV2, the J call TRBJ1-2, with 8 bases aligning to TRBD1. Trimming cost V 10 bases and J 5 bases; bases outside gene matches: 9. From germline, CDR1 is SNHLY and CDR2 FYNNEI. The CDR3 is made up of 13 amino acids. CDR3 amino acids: CATRGWTGYGYTF. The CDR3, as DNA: TGTGCCACCCGAGGCTGGACAGGGTATGGCTACACCTTC.

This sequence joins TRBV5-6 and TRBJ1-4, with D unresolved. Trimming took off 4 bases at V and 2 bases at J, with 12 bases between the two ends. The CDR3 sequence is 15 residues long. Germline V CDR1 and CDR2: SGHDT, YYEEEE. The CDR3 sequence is CASSPFMGTNEKLFF. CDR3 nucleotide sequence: TGTGCCAGCAGCCCCTTCATGGGGACTAATGAAAAACTGTTTTTT.

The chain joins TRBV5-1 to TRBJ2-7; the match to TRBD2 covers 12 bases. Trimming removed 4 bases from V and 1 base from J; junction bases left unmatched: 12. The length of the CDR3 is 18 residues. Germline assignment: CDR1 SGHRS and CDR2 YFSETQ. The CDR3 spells CASSPSTSGGARSYEQYF. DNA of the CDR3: TGCGCCAGCAGCCCTTCGACTAGCGGGGGAGCTCGGTCCTACGAGCAGTACTTC.

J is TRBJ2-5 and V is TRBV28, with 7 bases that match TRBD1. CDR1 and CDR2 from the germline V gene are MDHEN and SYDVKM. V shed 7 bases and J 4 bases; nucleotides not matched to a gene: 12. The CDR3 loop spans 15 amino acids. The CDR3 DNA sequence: TGTGCCAGCACTTCCTACAGGGGAAAGGGAGAGACCCAGTACTTC. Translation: CASTSYRGKGETQYF. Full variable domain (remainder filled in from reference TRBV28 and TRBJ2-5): DVKVTQSSRYLVKRTGEKVFLECVQDMDHENMFWYRQDPGLGLRLIYFSYDVKMKEKGDIPEGYSVSREKKERFSLILESASTNQTSMYLCASTSYRGKGETQYFGPGTRLLVL.

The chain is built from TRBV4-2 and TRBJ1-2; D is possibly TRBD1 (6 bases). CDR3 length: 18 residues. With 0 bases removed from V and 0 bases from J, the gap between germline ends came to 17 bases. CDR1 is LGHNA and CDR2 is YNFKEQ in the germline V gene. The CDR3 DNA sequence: TGTGCCAGCAGCCAAGATTTGGATGCGCGGACAGCTAACTATGGCTACACCTTC. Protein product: CASSQDLDARTANYGYTF.

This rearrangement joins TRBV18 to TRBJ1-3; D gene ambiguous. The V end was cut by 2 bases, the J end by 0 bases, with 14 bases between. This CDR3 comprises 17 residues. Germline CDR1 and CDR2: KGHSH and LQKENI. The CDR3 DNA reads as TGTGCCAGCTCACCATTAGAGGTACAGTCCTCTGGAAACACCATATATTTT. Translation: CASSPLEVQSSGNTIYF.

The CDR3, as DNA: TGTGCCAGCAGCTTAGGAGGGAGCGAGCAGTACTTC. This sequence encodes CASSLGGSEQYF. The chain uses TRBV11-3 and TRBJ2-7, with TRBD2 as a possible D gene (5 bases). The CDR3 length is 12 residues. V lost 1 base and J lost 6, with 7 bases in between. Germline assignment: CDR1 SGHNT and CDR2 YENEEA.

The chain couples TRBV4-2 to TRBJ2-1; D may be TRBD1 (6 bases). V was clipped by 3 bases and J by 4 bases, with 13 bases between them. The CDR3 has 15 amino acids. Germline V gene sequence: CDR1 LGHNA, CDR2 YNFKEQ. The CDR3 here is CASSQDSLIYNEQFF. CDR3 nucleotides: TGTGCCAGCAGCCAGGACAGCCTTATATACAATGAGCAGTTCTTC.

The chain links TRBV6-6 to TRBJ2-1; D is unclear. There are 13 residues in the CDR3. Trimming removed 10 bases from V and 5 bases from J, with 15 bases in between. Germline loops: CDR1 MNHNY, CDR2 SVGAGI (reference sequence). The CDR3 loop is CATSWRANNEQFF. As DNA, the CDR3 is TGTGCCACCTCGTGGCGCGCTAACAATGAGCAGTTCTTC.

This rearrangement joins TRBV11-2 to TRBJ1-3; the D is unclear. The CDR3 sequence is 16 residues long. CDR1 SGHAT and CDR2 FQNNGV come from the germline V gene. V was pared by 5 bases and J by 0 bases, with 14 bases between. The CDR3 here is CASSPTTGNSGNTIYF. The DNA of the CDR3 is TGTGCCAGCAGCCCGACTACGGGAAACTCTGGAAACACCATATATTTT.

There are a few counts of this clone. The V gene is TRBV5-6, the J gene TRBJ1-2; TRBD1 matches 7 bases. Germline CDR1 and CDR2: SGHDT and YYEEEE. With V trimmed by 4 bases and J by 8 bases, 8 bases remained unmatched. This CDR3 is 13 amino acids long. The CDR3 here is CASSPQGSGGYTF. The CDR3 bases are TGTGCCAGCAGCCCACAGGGGAGTGGCGGCTACACCTTC.

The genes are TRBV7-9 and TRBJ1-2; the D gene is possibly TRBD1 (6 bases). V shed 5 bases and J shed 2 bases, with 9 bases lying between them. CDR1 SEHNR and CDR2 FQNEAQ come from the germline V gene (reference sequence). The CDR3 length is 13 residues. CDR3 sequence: CASSPGANYGYTF. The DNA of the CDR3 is TGTGCCAGCAGCCCAGGGGCCAACTATGGCTACACCTTC.

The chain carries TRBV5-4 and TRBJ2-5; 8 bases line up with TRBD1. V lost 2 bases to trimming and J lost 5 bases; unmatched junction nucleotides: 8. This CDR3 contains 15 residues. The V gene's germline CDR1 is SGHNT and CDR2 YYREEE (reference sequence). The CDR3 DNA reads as TGTGCCAGCAGCTTTCGACAGGGGAGCGGGGAGACCCAGTACTTC. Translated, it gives CASSFRQGSGETQYF.

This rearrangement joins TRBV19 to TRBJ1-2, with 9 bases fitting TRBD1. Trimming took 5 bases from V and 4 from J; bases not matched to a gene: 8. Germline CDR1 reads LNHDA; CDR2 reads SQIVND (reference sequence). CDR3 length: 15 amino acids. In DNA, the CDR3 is TGTGCCAGTAGTTATGGGGGGACAGGGACCTATGGCTACACCTTC. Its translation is CASSYGGTGTYGYTF.

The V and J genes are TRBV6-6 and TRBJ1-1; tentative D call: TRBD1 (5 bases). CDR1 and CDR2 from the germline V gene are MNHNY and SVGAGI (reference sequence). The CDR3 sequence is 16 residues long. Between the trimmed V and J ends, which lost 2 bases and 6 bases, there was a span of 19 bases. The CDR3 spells CASSYPTVGGTAEAFF. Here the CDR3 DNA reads TGTGCCAGCAGTTACCCCACCGTCGGAGGGACGGCTGAAGCTTTCTTT.

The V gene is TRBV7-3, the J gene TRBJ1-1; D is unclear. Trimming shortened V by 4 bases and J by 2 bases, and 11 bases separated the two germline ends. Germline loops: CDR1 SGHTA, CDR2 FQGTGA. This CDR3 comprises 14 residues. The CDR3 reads CASSSTAFNTEAFF. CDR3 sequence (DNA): TGTGCCAGCAGCTCCACGGCATTCAACACTGAAGCTTTCTTT.

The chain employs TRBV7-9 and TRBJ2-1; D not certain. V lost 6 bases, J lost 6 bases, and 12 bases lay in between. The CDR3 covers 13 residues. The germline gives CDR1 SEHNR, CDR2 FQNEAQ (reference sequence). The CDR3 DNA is TGTGCCAGCAGTCCCCAACGAAGCAATGAGCAGTTCTTC. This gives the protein CASSPQRSNEQFF. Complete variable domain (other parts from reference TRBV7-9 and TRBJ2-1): DTGVSQNPRHKITKRGQNVTFRCDPISEHNRLYWYRQTLGQGPEFLTYFQNEAQLEKSRLLSDRFSAERPKGSFSTLEIQRTEQGDSAMYLCASSPQRSNEQFFGPGTRLTVL.

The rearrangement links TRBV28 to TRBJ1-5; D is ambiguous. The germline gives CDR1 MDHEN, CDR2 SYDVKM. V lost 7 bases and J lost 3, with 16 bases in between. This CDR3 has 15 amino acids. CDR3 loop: CASILGGETNQPQHF. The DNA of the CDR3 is TGTGCCAGCATCCTGGGTGGGGAGACCAATCAGCCCCAGCATTTT.

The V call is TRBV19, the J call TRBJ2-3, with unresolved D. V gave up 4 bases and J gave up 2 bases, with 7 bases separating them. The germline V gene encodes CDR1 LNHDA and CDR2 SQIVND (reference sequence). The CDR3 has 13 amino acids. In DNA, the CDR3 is TGTGCCAGTAGTAATGGTTTCACAGATACGCAGTATTTT. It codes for CASSNGFTDTQYF.

CDR3 sequence (DNA): TGTGCCAGCAGCCAAGCATGGGGACCACACGAGCAGTACTTC. This encodes CASSQAWGPHEQYF. The chain joins TRBV7-2 to TRBJ2-7; D could derive from TRBD1 or TRBD2 (5 bases each). Trimming pared 5 bases from V and 5 bases from J, leaving 16 bases between. This CDR3 spans 14 amino acids. Germline-derived CDR1 and CDR2 are SGHTA and FQGNSA.

The CDR3 region has the DNA TGTGCCAGCAGCTTAGGTATCGCTTCAACTAATGAAAAACTGTTTTTT. It translates to CASSLGIASTNEKLFF. The genes are TRBV7-9 and TRBJ1-4; D is uncertain. Trimming shortened V by 1 base and J by 0 bases, and 9 bases separated the two germline ends. This CDR3 region has 16 residues. The germline V gene encodes CDR1 SEHNR and CDR2 FQNEAQ (reference sequence).